The entry below gives a single T cell receptor beta chain sequence along with its context. The antigen is undetermined. The entry originates in a study of T cell responses to AZD1222 COVID-19 vaccine. Findings of the study overall: Nearly half of spike-specific TCRs reportedly go after variant regions that carry no mutations. Mapped onto spike, vaccine-associated CD4 TCRs spanned it and were dominant at 160-218 and 743-854. Clonal diversity was possibly underestimated, and the donors were mostly white British, with more females.

Clones were sequenced by immunoSEQ multiplex PCR, and TCRdb holds only the in-frame ones, with some missing. The sample has about 80,000 clones, around 93% seen once. Trimming pared 9 bases from V and 0 bases from J, leaving 15 bases between. The CDR3 is 15 amino acids. The V gene's germline CDR1 is MDHEN and CDR2 SYDVKM. J is TRBJ2-1 and V is TRBV28; D call uncertain. The TCR sequence derives from an adult who received the AZD1222 COVID-19 vaccine. The specimen was peripheral blood, collected 28 days after the second AZD1222 dose. The CDR3 region has the DNA TGTGCCAGTACCGAGACCGTTAGCTCCTACAATGAGCAGTTCTTC. Residues: CASTETVSSYNEQFF. The variable domain in full, completed from reference TRBV28 and TRBJ2-1, reads DVKVTQSSRYLVKRTGEKVFLECVQDMDHENMFWYRQDPGLGLRLIYFSYDVKMKEKGDIPEGYSVSREKKERFSLILESASTNQTSMYLCASTETVSSYNEQFFGPGTRLTVL.